Presented here are 8 T cell receptor beta chains from one specimen sequenced in a study of OX40 agonist ivuxolimab in advanced cancers. Clones were read by immunoSEQ multiplex PCR, and TCRdb kept only the in-frame ones, dropping some. The data hold 55,000 to 65,000 clones, with 91% observed a single time. Material: CD4+ or CD8+ T cells sorted from blood, obtained in a trial of the OX40 agonist ivuxolimab. Receptors originate from an adult with an advanced solid tumor such as melanoma, head and neck, liver or kidney cancer.

The rearrangement links TRBV7-2 to TRBJ2-4, with D perhaps TRBD2 (6 bases). The germline gives CDR1 SGHTA, CDR2 FQGNSA. The CDR3 loop spans 18 amino acids. Trimming took off 5 bases at V and 0 bases at J, with 20 bases between the two ends. For the CDR3, the DNA is TGTGCCAGCAGCCCGACGGTGCGCGGGATGATAGCCAAAAACATTCAGTACTTC. This sequence encodes CASSPTVRGMIAKNIQYF.

J is TRBJ1-3 and V is TRBV9, with D tentatively TRBD1 (5 bases). V dropped 0 bases and J dropped 4 bases, with 14 bases sitting between them. Germline loops: CDR1 SGDLS, CDR2 YYNGEE. This CDR3 has 16 amino acids. CDR3 sequence: CASSVDYSGAGNTIYF. The CDR3 region has the DNA TGTGCCAGCAGCGTAGATTATAGTGGGGCAGGAAACACCATATATTTT.

The chain links TRBV18 to TRBJ2-2, with TRBD2 as a possible D gene (6 bases). The germline V gene encodes CDR1 KGHSH and CDR2 LQKENI. Trimming removed 5 bases at V and 2 bases at J, with 12 bases between. This CDR3 is built from 15 residues. The CDR3 sequence: CASSYGLTNTGELFF. DNA for the CDR3: TGTGCCAGCTCATACGGACTAACCAACACCGGGGAGCTGTTTTTT.

This chain uses TRBV14 with TRBJ2-1; 7 bases align to TRBD2. With V trimmed by 1 base and J by 0 bases, 9 bases remained unmatched. CDR3 size: 18 residues. Germline V gene lookup returns CDR1 SGHDN and CDR2 FVKESK. The CDR3 protein is CASSQALLAMSSYNEQFF. CDR3 bases: TGTGCCAGCAGCCAAGCCTTACTAGCGATGAGCTCCTACAATGAGCAGTTCTTC.

CDR3 region: CASSLRGANDEQYF. As DNA, the CDR3 is TGTGCCAGCAGCTTACGTGGGGCTAACGACGAGCAGTACTTC. The gene calls are TRBV7-3 and TRBJ2-7; perhaps TRBD1 as D (5 bases). Germline V gene lookup returns CDR1 SGHTA and CDR2 FQGTGA. Trimming took off 2 bases at V and 5 bases at J, with 13 bases between the two ends. The CDR3 has 14 amino acids.

This clone was counted a single time. The rearrangement uses TRBV5-4 and TRBJ2-2; TRBD2 aligns across 8 bases. The CDR3 sequence is 15 residues long. From germline, CDR1 is SGHNT and CDR2 YYREEE (reference sequence). Trimming at V came to 2 bases and at J to 5 bases, leaving 5 bases not matched to a gene. As DNA, the CDR3 is TGTGCCAGCAGCTTCCCGGGCGGGAGGACCGGGGAGCTGTTTTTT. Translated: CASSFPGGRTGELFF.

J is TRBJ1-5 and V is TRBV7-9; D gene ambiguous. Trimming removed 1 base from V and 6 bases from J, with 7 bases in between. The germline V gene encodes CDR1 SEHNR and CDR2 FQNEAQ (reference sequence). The CDR3 runs 13 residues. Written as DNA, the CDR3 is TGTGCCAGCAGCTTAGGAGCGTCTCAGCCCCAGCATTTT. Translation: CASSLGASQPQHF.

The V and J genes are TRBV7-2 and TRBJ2-3; D may correspond to TRBD1 or TRBD2 (5 bases each). Germline lookup yields CDR1 SGHTA and CDR2 FQGNSA. Deletions cut 2 bases from V and 0 bases from J, with 9 bases between. This CDR3 region has 15 residues. CDR3 coding DNA: TGTGCCAGCAGCTTACTAGCAGGGAGCACAGATACGCAGTATTTT. It specifies CASSLLAGSTDTQYF.